The 25 T cell receptor beta chains below all came from one sample that was sequenced in a study of identifying expanded T cells in peripheral blood. TCRdb's copy holds only in-frame clones and misses some; the assay was immunoSEQ multiplex PCR. This table holds fewer than 55,000 clones, 82% found once. Specimen: blood. Receptors originate from a person aged 18 to 69 in good health.

The chain employs TRBV6-5 and TRBJ1-4; TRBD1 matches at 7 bases. With 6 bases clipped from V and 8 bases from J, the junction kept 12 bases outside the gene matches. This CDR3 region has 15 residues. From germline, CDR1 is MNHEY and CDR2 SVGAGI. CDR3 protein: CASRPRRGGSEKLFF. Written as DNA, the CDR3 is TGTGCCAGCAGACCCCGTCGAGGGGGCTCGGAAAAACTGTTTTTT.

The chain employs TRBV5-5 and TRBJ2-6; D remains unclear. V dropped 2 bases and J dropped 4 bases, with 19 bases sitting between them. The CDR3 is 18 residues long. From germline, CDR1 is SGHKS and CDR2 YYEKEE (reference sequence). For the CDR3, the DNA is TGTGCCAGCAGCTTTGCCACAGTGGAAGGAGTCGGGGCCAACGTCCTGACTTTC. It specifies CASSFATVEGVGANVLTF.

This clone turned up a few times. The V gene is TRBV2, the J gene TRBJ1-5, with 10 bases that match TRBD1. The germline gives CDR1 SNHLY, CDR2 FYNNEI. This CDR3 has 15 residues. Trimming took 6 bases from V and 6 from J; bases not matched to a gene: 8. CDR3 residues: CASSPWGTGVQPQHF. The CDR3 DNA is TGTGCCAGCAGCCCCTGGGGGACAGGGGTTCAGCCCCAGCATTTT.

This chain uses TRBV27 with TRBJ2-7; TRBD1 agrees at 7 bases. The CDR3 has 16 amino acids. V gave up 5 bases and J gave up 2 bases; unmatched junction bases: 12. Germline V lookup: CDR1 MNHEY, CDR2 SMNVEV (reference sequence). Written as DNA, the CDR3 is TGTGCCAGCAGTCTCCAGACAGGGAGAGCGACCTACGAGCAGTACTTC. Translated: CASSLQTGRATYEQYF.

This clone was seen just once. The V call is TRBV6-1, the J call TRBJ1-1, with D hard to call. The ends were cut back, 10 bases at V and 0 bases at J, with 12 bases in the middle. Germline CDR1 is MNHNS and CDR2 is SASEGT. The CDR3 consists of 13 residues. DNA for the CDR3: TGTGCCATAACGGGATTGATGAACACTGAAGCTTTCTTT. Translated: CAITGLMNTEAFF.

The chain has TRBV7-2 and TRBJ2-5, with D perhaps TRBD1 (7 bases). This CDR3 has 16 amino acids. CDR1 and CDR2 (germline): SGHTA, FQGNSA. V was pared by 4 bases and J by 2 bases, with 17 bases between. CDR3 residues: CASSSGGTAGQETQYF. The CDR3 nucleotides are TGTGCCAGCAGCTCGGGCGGGACAGCAGGGCAAGAGACCCAGTACTTC.

The rearrangement joins TRBV6-1 to TRBJ1-2, with TRBD1 matching over 7 bases. Germline CDR1 MNHNS, CDR2 SASEGT. V shed 5 bases, J shed 4 bases, and the junction held 7 bases outside the gene matches. The CDR3 totals 14 residues. The CDR3 sequence: CASSRQGSSYGYTF. The DNA of the CDR3 is TGTGCCAGCAGTCGACAGGGATCATCCTATGGCTACACCTTC.

The chain employs TRBV6-1 and TRBJ2-1; the match to TRBD2 covers 7 bases. This CDR3 spans 14 amino acids. With V trimmed by 8 bases and J by 7 bases, 11 bases remained unmatched. Germline values: CDR1 MNHNS, CDR2 SASEGT. CDR3 region: CASQGSSGQNEQFF. The DNA of the CDR3 is TGTGCCAGCCAGGGCTCTAGCGGCCAGAATGAGCAGTTCTTC.

This chain joins TRBV6-6 and TRBJ1-1; 9 bases line up with TRBD1. V shed 5 bases and J 3 bases; nucleotides not matched to a gene: 7. Per the germline V gene, CDR1 is MNHNY and CDR2 is SVGAGI (reference sequence). The CDR3 contains 15 residues. The CDR3 region is CASSTTGTGHTEAFF. Written as DNA, the CDR3 is TGTGCCAGCAGTACGACCGGGACAGGGCACACTGAAGCTTTCTTT.

V and J are TRBV11-2 and TRBJ1-2; 9 bases fit TRBD1. Trimming cost V 1 base and J 8 bases; bases outside gene matches: 5. Germline CDR1 SGHAT, CDR2 FQNNGV. The CDR3 spans 14 residues. CDR3: CASSLAGQGKGYTF. DNA of the CDR3: TGTGCCAGCAGCTTAGCCGGACAGGGGAAGGGCTACACCTTC.

The J gene is TRBJ2-3, the V gene TRBV2; D remains ambiguous. There are 12 residues in the CDR3. Germline-derived CDR1 and CDR2 are SNHLY and FYNNEI. Trimming left V 6 bases short and J 1 base short, with 5 bases between. The CDR3 DNA reads TGTGCCAGCAGACCCGGCACAGATACGCAGTATTTT. Translation: CASRPGTDTQYF.

The CDR3 loop is CASSYSGTGDQPQHF. In DNA, the CDR3 is TGTGCCAGCAGTTACTCAGGGACAGGGGACCAGCCCCAGCATTTT. The V gene is TRBV6-5, the J gene TRBJ1-5, with 10 positions matching TRBD1. Trimming removed 0 bases from V and 7 bases from J; junction bases left unmatched: 3. The CDR3 totals 15 residues. Germline assignment: CDR1 MNHEY and CDR2 SVGAGI.

The chain couples TRBV19 to TRBJ1-5; D is unclear. The germline V gene has CDR1 LNHDA and CDR2 SQIVND (reference sequence). Trimming cost V 7 bases and J 7 bases, with 20 bases left between them. The CDR3 length is 15 residues. The CDR3 is CASTPSGIWNQPQHF. As DNA, the CDR3 is TGTGCCAGTACACCTTCGGGCATCTGGAACCAGCCCCAGCATTTT.

The chain employs TRBV7-9 and TRBJ2-1, with 10 bases identical to TRBD1. After removal of 2 bases from V and 1 base from J, the junction contained 2 bases not matched to a gene. The CDR3 is 16 amino acids. Per the germline V gene, CDR1 is SEHNR and CDR2 is FQNEAQ (reference sequence). The CDR3 nucleotides read TGTGCCAGCAGCTTAACGGACAGGGGGTCCTACAATGAGCAGTTCTTC. Encoded protein: CASSLTDRGSYNEQFF. Looking up the rest from reference TRBV7-9 and TRBJ2-1 gives the full variable domain: DTGVSQNPRHKITKRGQNVTFRCDPISEHNRLYWYRQTLGQGPEFLTYFQNEAQLEKSRLLSDRFSAERPKGSFSTLEIQRTEQGDSAMYLCASSLTDRGSYNEQFFGPGTRLTVL.

V gene TRBV29-1 combines with J gene TRBJ2-5; 8 bases align to TRBD1. The trim removed 5 bases at V and 4 bases at J, leaving 9 bases unmatched. Germline V gene sequence: CDR1 SQVTM, CDR2 ANQGSEA. This CDR3 contains 14 residues. The CDR3 region is CSVSLPDRVETQYF. CDR3 in DNA: TGCAGCGTTTCCCTCCCGGACAGGGTAGAGACCCAGTACTTC.

This clone has more than one count but fewer than ten. The rearrangement joins TRBV4-1 to TRBJ1-5; 10 bases fit TRBD1. The germline CDR1 and CDR2 sequences are MGHRA and YSYEKL. The CDR3 spans 16 residues. The J segment lost 4 bases and the V segment lost 3 bases, leaving 6 bases of the junction unmatched. The CDR3 is CASSHEMDRGNQPQHF. DNA for the CDR3: TGCGCCAGCAGCCACGAAATGGACAGGGGGAATCAGCCCCAGCATTTT.

The V and J genes are TRBV6-5 and TRBJ1-2, with D uncertain. The CDR3 loop spans 15 amino acids. V lost 6 bases to trimming and J lost 4 bases, with 18 bases between them. Per the germline V gene, CDR1 is MNHEY and CDR2 is SVGAGI. CDR3: CASSSSDLSAYGYTF. The CDR3 bases are TGTGCCAGCAGCTCAAGCGACCTCTCAGCCTATGGCTACACCTTC.

This sequence joins TRBV7-2 and TRBJ2-1; 7 positions agree with TRBD2. The CDR3 extends over 13 amino acids. J was trimmed by 16 bases and V by 4 bases; bases with no gene match: 13. The germline gives CDR1 SGHTA, CDR2 FQGNSA. As DNA, the CDR3 is TGTGCCAGCAGCTCCAACCTAGCGGCAAATACCTTCTTC. Protein product: CASSSNLAANTFF.

V and J are TRBV2 and TRBJ2-1, with TRBD2 matching 7 bases. The CDR3 has 15 amino acids. Trimming at V came to 1 base and at J to 10 bases, leaving 10 bases not matched to a gene. From germline, CDR1 is SNHLY and CDR2 FYNNEI. The CDR3 region has the DNA TGTGCCAGCAGTGAAGGGCTCGGGGGGTACGGGGAGCAGTTCTTC. It yields the protein CASSEGLGGYGEQFF.

This clone is classed as medium-sized (0.01 to 0.1%). The V call is TRBV14, the J call TRBJ2-7, with 7 bases matching TRBD1. Per germline, CDR1 SGHDN and CDR2 FVKESK. The CDR3 spans 14 residues. V dropped 0 bases and J dropped 3; count of bases not matched to a gene: 2. The CDR3 nucleotides read TGTGCCAGCAGCCAAGATGGACAGGTCTACGAGCAGTACGTC. This gives the protein CASSQDGQVYEQYV.

This chain uses TRBV7-6 with TRBJ2-2, with no clear D. Germline V lookup: CDR1 SGHVS, CDR2 FNYEAQ. Trimming removed 6 bases at V and 5 bases at J, with 19 bases between. The CDR3 has 16 residues. In nucleotides, the CDR3 is TGTGCCAGCAGGGCGGAAAATTCGGCGGTAACCGGGGAGCTGTTTTTT. Protein sequence: CASRAENSAVTGELFF.

This clone was seen just once. V gene TRBV7-9 combines with J gene TRBJ2-3, with 7 bases fitting TRBD1. Germline V gene lookup returns CDR1 SEHNR and CDR2 FQNEAQ (reference sequence). The CDR3 totals 16 residues. Germline trimming cut 4 bases from V and 2 bases from J; bases unmatched to any gene: 9. The CDR3 DNA reads TGTGCCAGCAGCTCCCCGACAGGGCCGAACACAGATACGCAGTATTTT. This gives the protein CASSSPTGPNTDTQYF. Together with reference TRBV7-9 and TRBJ2-3, the CDR3 gives the full variable domain: DTGVSQNPRHKITKRGQNVTFRCDPISEHNRLYWYRQTLGQGPEFLTYFQNEAQLEKSRLLSDRFSAERPKGSFSTLEIQRTEQGDSAMYLCASSSPTGPNTDTQYFGPGTRLTVL.

This clone is a singleton in its sample. V is TRBV7-2 and J is TRBJ2-4; D remains unclear. CDR3 length: 14 residues. Germline V lookup: CDR1 SGHTA, CDR2 FQGNSA. V lost 1 base and J lost 0, with 4 bases in between. The CDR3 region has the DNA TGTGCCAGCAGCTTAGGTCTAGCCAAAAACATTCAGTACTTC. Its protein is CASSLGLAKNIQYF.

This clone is medium-sized (0.01 to 0.1%). The CDR3, as DNA: TGTGCCAGCAGTTGGACTAGCGGGGGCTCCTACGAGCAGTACGTC. It codes for CASSWTSGGSYEQYV. V is TRBV27 and J is TRBJ2-7; 13 bases align to TRBD2. V lost 4 bases, J lost 0 bases, and 0 bases stayed unmatched. This CDR3 contains 15 residues. CDR1 is MNHEY, CDR2 SMNVEV, per germline (reference sequence).

The chain links TRBV25-1 to TRBJ1-2; a possible D gene is TRBD1 (6 bases). V was clipped by 0 bases and J by 8 bases, with 16 bases between them. This CDR3 contains 15 residues. Looked up from germline, CDR1 is MGHDK and CDR2 is SYGVNS. The CDR3 reads CASSEYRGATWGYTF. DNA of the CDR3: TGTGCCAGCAGTGAATATAGGGGGGCCACCTGGGGCTACACCTTC.